Following are 5 T cell receptor beta chains from one sample sequenced in a study of CD4 and CD8 cells across lung adenocarcinoma regions. TCRdb itself ran the PCR reads through MiXCR, one entry per CDR3 protein. The data show approximately 8,700 distinct CDR3 sequences, approximately 53% seen once. The specimen was CD8+ T cells from the margin of a lung tumor. The source is a female donor with lung adenocarcinoma. The CD4 and CD8 labels of this study may be unreliable.

The chain links TRBV12-3 or TRBV12-4 to TRBJ2-3; 7 nucleotides match TRBD2. This CDR3 is 15 amino acids long. The V gene end was trimmed by 4 bases and the J gene end by 0 bases; junction bases not matched to a gene: 4. CDR3 sequence reads: CASSSLAASTDTQYF. CDR3 DNA: TGTGCCAGCAGTTCCCTAGCGGCTAGCACAGATACGCAGTATTTT.

V gene TRBV27 combines with J gene TRBJ1-6; D uncertain. The CDR3 length is 14 residues. The germline V gene has CDR1 MNHEY and CDR2 SMNVEV (reference sequence). Trimming shortened V by 6 bases and J by 10 bases, and 16 bases separated the two germline ends. CDR3 sequence (DNA): TGTGCCAGCAGACCCTTCGAGGTGAACTCACCCCTCCACTTT. Protein sequence: CASRPFEVNSPLHF.

This clonotype is medium-sized (0.01 to 0.1%) within its sample. The V call is TRBV7-2, the J call TRBJ2-5, with no clear D. This CDR3 contains 15 residues. Germline values: CDR1 SGHTA, CDR2 FQGNSA. Trimming stripped 2 bases from V and 0 bases from J, with 10 bases between. This CDR3 reads CASSLFDQDQETQYF. As DNA, the CDR3 is TGTGCCAGCAGCTTATTTGACCAGGACCAAGAGACCCAGTACTTC. Full variable domain (outside the CDR3, taken from reference TRBV7-2 and TRBJ2-5): GAGVSQSPSNKVTEKGKDVELRCDPISGHTALYWYRQSLGQGLEFLIYFQGNSAPDKSGLPSDRFSAERTGGSVSTLTIQRTQQEDSAVYLCASSLFDQDQETQYFGPGTRLLVL.

By sample fraction, this clonotype is large. The chain is built from TRBV6-5 and TRBJ2-7; D remains ambiguous. V was pared by 8 bases and J by 0 bases, with 11 bases between. Germline CDR1 reads MNHEY; CDR2 reads SVGAGI. CDR3 size: 13 residues. The CDR3 loop is CASQVLSSYEQYF. The CDR3 DNA reads as TGTGCCAGCCAAGTCTTAAGCTCCTACGAGCAGTACTTC.

The V gene is TRBV5-6, the J gene TRBJ2-1; D is ambiguous. Near its end, the DNA agrees better with TRBJ2-7, so the J call may be wrong. The germline V gene has CDR1 SGHDT and CDR2 YYEEEE. The CDR3 length is 16 residues. The CDR3 coding sequence is TGTGCCAGCAGCTCCTCCCTTCACAGCTCCTACAATGAGCAGTACTTC. Protein product: CASSSSLHSSYNEQYF.